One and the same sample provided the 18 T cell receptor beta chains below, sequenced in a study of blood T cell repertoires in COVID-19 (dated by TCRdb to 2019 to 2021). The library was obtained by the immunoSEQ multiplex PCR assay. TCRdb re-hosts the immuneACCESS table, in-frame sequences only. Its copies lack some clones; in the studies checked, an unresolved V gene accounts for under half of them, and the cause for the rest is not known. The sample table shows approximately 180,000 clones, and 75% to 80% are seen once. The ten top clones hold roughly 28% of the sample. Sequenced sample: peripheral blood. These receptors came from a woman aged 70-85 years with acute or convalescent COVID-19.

The CDR3 here is CASSLTSGSGRGTGELFF. Written as DNA, the CDR3 is TGTGCCAGCAGCCTGACTAGCGGGAGCGGTCGGGGCACCGGGGAGCTGTTTTTT. The chain has TRBV7-9 and TRBJ2-2; 12 positions match TRBD2. V lost 5 bases, J lost 4 bases, and 11 bases stayed unmatched. This CDR3 region has 18 residues. In germline, CDR1 is SEHNR, CDR2 FQNEAQ (reference sequence).

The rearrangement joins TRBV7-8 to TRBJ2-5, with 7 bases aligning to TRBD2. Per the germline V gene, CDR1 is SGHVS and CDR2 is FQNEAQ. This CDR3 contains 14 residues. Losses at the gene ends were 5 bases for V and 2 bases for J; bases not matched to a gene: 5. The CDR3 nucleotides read TGTGCCAGCAGCGGACTAGTTGGACAAGAGACCCAGTACTTC. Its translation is CASSGLVGQETQYF.

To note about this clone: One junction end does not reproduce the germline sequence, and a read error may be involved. The CDR3 protein is CASSEFQGSNF. CDR3 DNA: TGTGCCAGCAGTGAATTTCAGGGCAGTAACTTC. The rearrangement uses TRBV2 and TRBJ2-7, with TRBD1 as a possible D gene (5 bases). Germline V gene sequence: CDR1 SNHLY, CDR2 FYNNEI. The CDR3 loop spans 11 amino acids. Together with reference TRBV2 and TRBJ2-7, the CDR3 gives the full variable domain: EPEVTQTPSHQVTQMGQEVILRCVPISNHLYFYWYRQILGQKVEFLVSFYNNEISEKSEIFDDQFSVERPDGSNFTLKIRSTKLEDSAMYFCASSEFQGSNFGPGTRLTVT.

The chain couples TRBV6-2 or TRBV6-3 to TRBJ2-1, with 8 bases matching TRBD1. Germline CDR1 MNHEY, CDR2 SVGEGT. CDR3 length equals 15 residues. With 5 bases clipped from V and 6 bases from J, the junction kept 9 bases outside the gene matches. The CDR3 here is CASSVLGQGGNEQFF. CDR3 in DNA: TGTGCCAGCAGTGTCCTAGGACAGGGTGGCAATGAGCAGTTCTTC.

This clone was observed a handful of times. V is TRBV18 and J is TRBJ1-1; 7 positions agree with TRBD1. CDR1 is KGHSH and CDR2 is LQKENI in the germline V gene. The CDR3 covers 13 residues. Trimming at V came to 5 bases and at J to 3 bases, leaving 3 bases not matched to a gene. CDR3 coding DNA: TGTGCCAGCTCAGCAGGGGGTTACACTGAAGCTTTCTTT. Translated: CASSAGGYTEAFF.

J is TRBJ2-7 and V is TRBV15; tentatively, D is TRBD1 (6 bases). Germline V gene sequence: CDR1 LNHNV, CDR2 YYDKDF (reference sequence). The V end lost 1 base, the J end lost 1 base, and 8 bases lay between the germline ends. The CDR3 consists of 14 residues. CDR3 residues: CATSRGRGSYEQYF. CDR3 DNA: TGTGCCACCAGCAGAGGCAGGGGATCCTACGAGCAGTACTTC.

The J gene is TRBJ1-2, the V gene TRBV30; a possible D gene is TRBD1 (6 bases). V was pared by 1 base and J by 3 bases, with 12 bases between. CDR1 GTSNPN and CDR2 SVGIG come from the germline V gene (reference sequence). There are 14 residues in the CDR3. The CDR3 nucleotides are TGTGCCTGGAGTGGCCAGGGGAACGACTATGGCTACACCTTC. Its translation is CAWSGQGNDYGYTF.

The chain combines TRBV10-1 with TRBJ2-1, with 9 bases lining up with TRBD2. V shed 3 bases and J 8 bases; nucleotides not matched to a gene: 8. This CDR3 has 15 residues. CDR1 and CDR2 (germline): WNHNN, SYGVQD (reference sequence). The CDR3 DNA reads TGCGCCAGCAGTGATTGGCTAGCGGGAATCTATGAGCAGTTCTTC. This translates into CASSDWLAGIYEQFF.

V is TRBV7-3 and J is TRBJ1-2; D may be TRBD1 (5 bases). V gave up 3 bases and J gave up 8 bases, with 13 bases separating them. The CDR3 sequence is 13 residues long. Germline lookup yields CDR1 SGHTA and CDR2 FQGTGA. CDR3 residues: CASSFEGRGGYTF. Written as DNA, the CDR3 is TGTGCCAGCAGCTTCGAAGGAAGGGGAGGCTACACCTTC.

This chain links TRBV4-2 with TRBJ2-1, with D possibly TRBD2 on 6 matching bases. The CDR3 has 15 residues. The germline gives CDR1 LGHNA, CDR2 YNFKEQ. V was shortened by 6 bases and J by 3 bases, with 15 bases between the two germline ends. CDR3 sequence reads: CASRISGADYNEQFF. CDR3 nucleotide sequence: TGTGCCAGCAGGATTAGCGGAGCTGACTACAATGAGCAGTTCTTC.

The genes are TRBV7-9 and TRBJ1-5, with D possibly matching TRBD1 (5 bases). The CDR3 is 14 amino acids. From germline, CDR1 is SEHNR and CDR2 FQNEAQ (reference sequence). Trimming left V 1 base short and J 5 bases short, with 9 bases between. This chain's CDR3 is CASSLGQPDQPQHF. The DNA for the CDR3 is TGTGCCAGCAGCTTAGGACAGCCCGATCAGCCCCAGCATTTT.

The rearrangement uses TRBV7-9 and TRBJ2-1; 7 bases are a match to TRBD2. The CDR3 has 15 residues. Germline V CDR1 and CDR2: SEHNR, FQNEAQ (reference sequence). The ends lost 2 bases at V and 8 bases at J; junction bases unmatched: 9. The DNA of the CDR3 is TGTGCCAGCAGCTTATGGGGAGGGAGGAGGGATGAGCAGTTCTTC. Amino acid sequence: CASSLWGGRRDEQFF.

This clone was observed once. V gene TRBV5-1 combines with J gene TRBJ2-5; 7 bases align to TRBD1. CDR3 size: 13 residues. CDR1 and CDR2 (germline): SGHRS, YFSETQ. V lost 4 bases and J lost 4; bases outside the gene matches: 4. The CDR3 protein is CASSQNRGETQYF. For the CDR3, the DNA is TGCGCCAGCAGCCAGAACAGGGGAGAGACCCAGTACTTC.

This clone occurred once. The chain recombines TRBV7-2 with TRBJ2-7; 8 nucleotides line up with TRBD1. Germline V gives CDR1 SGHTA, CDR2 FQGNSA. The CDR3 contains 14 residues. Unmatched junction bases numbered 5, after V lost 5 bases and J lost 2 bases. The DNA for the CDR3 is TGTGCCAGCAGCATGGACAGGGTGACCTACGAGCAGTACTTC. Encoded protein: CASSMDRVTYEQYF.

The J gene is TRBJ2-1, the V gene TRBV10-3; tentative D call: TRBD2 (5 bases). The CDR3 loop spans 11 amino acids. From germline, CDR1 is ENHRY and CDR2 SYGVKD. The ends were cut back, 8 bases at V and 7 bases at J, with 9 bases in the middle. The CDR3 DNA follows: TGTGCCATCGGCGGCGGGAATGAGCAGTTCTTC. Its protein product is CAIGGGNEQFF.

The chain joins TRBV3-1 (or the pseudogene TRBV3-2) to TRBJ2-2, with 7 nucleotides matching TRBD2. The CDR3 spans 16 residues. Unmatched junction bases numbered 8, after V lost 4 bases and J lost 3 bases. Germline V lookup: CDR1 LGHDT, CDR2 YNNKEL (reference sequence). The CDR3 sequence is CASSPVGGEDTGELFF. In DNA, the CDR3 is TGTGCCAGCAGCCCCGTGGGGGGGGAAGACACCGGGGAGCTGTTTTTT.

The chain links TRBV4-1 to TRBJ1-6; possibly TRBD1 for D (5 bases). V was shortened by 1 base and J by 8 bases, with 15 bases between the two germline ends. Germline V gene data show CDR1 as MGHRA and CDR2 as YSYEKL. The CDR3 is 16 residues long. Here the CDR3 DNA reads TGCGCCAGCAGCCAAGTCGGAAGCAGGGCCGATTCACCCCTCCACTTT. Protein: CASSQVGSRADSPLHF.

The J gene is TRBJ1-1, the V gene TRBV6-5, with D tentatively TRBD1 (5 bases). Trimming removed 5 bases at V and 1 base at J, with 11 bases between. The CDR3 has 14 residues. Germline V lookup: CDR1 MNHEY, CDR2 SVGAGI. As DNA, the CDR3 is TGTGCCAGCAGTCTTGACAGCCCGAACACTGAAGCTTTCTTT. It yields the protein CASSLDSPNTEAFF.